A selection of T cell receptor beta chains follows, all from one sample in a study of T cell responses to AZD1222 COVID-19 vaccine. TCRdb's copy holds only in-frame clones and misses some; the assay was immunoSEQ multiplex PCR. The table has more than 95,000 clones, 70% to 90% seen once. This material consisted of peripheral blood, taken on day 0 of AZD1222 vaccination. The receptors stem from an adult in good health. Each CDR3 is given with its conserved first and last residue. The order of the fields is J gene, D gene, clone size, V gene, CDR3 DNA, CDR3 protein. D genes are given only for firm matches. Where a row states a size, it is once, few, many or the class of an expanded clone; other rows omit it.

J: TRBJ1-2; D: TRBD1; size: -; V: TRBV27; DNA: TGTGCCAGCAGCCGACAGGGGTATGGCTACACCTTC; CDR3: CASSRQGYGYTF
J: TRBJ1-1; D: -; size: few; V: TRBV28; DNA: TGTGCCAGCAGTTTATATGACACTGAAGCTTTCTTT; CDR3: CASSLYDTEAFF
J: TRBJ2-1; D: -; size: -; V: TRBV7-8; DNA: TGTGCCAGCAGCCTCCCCCAGAGAGCCTACAATGAGCAGTTCTTC; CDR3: CASSLPQRAYNEQFF
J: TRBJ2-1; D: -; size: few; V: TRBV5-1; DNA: TGCGCCAGCAGAACGTCAGCGGTAATATCGGATGAGCAGTTCTTC; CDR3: CASRTSAVISDEQFF
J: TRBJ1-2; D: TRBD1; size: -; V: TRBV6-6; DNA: TGTGCCAGCTCCTCCCGGAGTGAGGGGGCATATGGCTACACCTTC; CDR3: CASSSRSEGAYGYTF
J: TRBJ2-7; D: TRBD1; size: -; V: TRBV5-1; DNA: TGCGCCAGCAGCTTGCAACAGGGGTACGAGCAGTACTTC; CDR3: CASSLQQGYEQYF
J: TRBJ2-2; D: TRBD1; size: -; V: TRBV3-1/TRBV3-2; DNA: TGTGCCAGCAGCCAAAGGGACAGGGGGGTCGGGGAGCTGTTTTTT; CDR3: CASSQRDRGVGELFF
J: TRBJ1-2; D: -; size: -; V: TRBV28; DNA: TGTGCCAGCAGTCCCCTCGCCGGCGGGTCCCGGATCTATGGCTACACCTTC; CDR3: CASSPLAGGSRIYGYTF
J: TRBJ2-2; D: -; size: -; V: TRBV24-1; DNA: TGTGCCACCAGTGATCAACAGGGCCTAGCCGGGGAGCTGTTTTTT; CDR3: CATSDQQGLAGELFF
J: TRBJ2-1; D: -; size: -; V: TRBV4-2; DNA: TGTGCCAGCAGCCAAGATGGGGGGGGGCAGGGAGGAGAGCAGTTCTTC; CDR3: CASSQDGGGQGGEQFF
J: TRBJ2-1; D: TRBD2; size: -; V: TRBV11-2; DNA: TGTGCCAGCAGCTTAGGCGGGACTAGATCCAATGAGCAGTTCTTC; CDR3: CASSLGGTRSNEQFF
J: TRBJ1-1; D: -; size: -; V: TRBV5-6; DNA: TGTGCCAGCAGCTGGTGGACAGTTAGAAACACTGAAGCTTTCTTT; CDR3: CASSWWTVRNTEAFF
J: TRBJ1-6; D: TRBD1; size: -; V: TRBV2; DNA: TGTGCCAGCAAAGGACAGGGGATGGGTTCACCCCTCCACTTT; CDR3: CASKGQGMGSPLHF
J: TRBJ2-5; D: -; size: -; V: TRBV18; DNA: TGTGCCAGCTCACCACAGTACCAAGAGACCCAGTACTTC; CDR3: CASSPQYQETQYF
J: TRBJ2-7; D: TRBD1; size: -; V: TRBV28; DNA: TGTGCCAGCAGCTTACACTACCCGGGACAGGCCTACGAGCAGTACTTC; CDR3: CASSLHYPGQAYEQYF
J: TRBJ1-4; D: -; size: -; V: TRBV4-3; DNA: TGCGCCAGCAGCCAAGAGTTACTTACAGGAGCAACTAATGAAAAACTGTTTTTT; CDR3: CASSQELLTGATNEKLFF
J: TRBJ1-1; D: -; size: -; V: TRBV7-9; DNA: TGTGCCAGCAGCTTAGTGGTTCAGGAGGAAGCTTTCTTT; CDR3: CASSLVVQEEAFF
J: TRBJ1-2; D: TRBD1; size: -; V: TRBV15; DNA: TGTGCCACCAGCAGAGCACAGGGGGCTCTTGGCTACACCTTC; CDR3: CATSRAQGALGYTF
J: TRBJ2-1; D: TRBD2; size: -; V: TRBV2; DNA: TGTGCCAGCAGGGGACTAGCGGGAGGAAATGAGCAGTTCTTC; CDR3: CASRGLAGGNEQFF
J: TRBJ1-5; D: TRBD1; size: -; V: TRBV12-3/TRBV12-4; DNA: TGTGCCAGCAGTGGACAGGGGAATCAGCCCCAGCATTTT; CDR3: CASSGQGNQPQHF
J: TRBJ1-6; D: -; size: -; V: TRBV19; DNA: TGTGCCAGTAGTATTCCCGGAAGCTCCTATAATTCACCCCTCCACTTT; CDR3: CASSIPGSSYNSPLHF
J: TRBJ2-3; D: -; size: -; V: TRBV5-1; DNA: TGCGCCAGCAGCTTGGTTACGGGACAAGACACAGATACGCAGTATTTT; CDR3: CASSLVTGQDTDTQYF
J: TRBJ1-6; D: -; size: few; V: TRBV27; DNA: TGTGCCAGCAGTAGCGCCGGTAGTTATAATTCACCCCTCCACTTT; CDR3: CASSSAGSYNSPLHF
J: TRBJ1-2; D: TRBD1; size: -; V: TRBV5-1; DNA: TGCGCCAGCAGCTCACACAGGGGGACTAACTATGGCTACACCTTC; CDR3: CASSSHRGTNYGYTF
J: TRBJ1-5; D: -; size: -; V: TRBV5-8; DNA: TGTGCCAGCAGCTTGAGCGGGGTTTTTAATCAGCCCCAGCATTTT; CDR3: CASSLSGVFNQPQHF
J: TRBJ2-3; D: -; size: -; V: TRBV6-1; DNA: TGTGCCAGCAGTGAAAGTGGGGGAGGCACAGATACGCAGTATTTT; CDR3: CASSESGGGTDTQYF
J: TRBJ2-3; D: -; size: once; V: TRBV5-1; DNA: TGCGCCAGCAGCTTGTTGGGAGTCGGCCCAGATACGCAGTATTTT; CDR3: CASSLLGVGPDTQYF
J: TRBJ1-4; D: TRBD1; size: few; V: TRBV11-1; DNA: TGTGCCAGCAGAAAGGGGGCCGGAGAAAAACTGTTTTTT; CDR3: CASRKGAGEKLFF
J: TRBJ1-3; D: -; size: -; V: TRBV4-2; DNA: TGTGCCAGCAGCCAAGTTGGACCGACGAGCTCTGGAAACACCATATATTTT; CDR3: CASSQVGPTSSGNTIYF
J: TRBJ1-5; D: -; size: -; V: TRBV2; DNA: TGTGCCAGCAGTGAACTAGCTCGCAATCAGCCCCAGCATTTT; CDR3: CASSELARNQPQHF
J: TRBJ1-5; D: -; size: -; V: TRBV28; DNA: TGTGCCAGCAGTTTCGACGGGAATCAGCCCCAGCATTTT; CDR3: CASSFDGNQPQHF
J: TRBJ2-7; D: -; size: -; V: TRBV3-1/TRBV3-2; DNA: TGTGCCAGCAGCCAAGATTGGGAAGGCTACGAGCAGTACTTC; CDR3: CASSQDWEGYEQYF
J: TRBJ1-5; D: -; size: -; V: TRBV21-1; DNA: TGTGCCAGCAGCAAGCTGACAGGGACTAATCAGCCCCAGCATTTT; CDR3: CASSKLTGTNQPQHF
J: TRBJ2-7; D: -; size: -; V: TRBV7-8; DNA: TGTGCCAGCAGCTTAAGGCCGTTGGTGAACTCCGAGCAGTACTTC; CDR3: CASSLRPLVNSEQYF
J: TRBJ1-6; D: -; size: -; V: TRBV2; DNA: TGTGCCAGCAAACAGGGTTCACCCCTCCACTTT; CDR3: CASKQGSPLHF
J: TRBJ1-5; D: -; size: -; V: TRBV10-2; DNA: TGCGCCAGCAGCCTAGGAACGGATAGCAATCAGCCCCAGCATTTT; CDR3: CASSLGTDSNQPQHF
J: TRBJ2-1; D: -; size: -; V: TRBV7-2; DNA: TGTGCCAGCAGCCCTTTGGGGGGTGGAGATGAGCAGTTCTTC; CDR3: CASSPLGGGDEQFF
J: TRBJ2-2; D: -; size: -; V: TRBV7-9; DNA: TGTGCCAGCGAGCTCGCCCCGGGGACCGCGGCAACCGGGGAGCTGTTTTTT; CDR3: CASELAPGTAATGELFF
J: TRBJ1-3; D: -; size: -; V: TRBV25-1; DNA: TGTGCCAGCAGTGAAGGGTTCATCTCTGGAAACACCATATATTTT; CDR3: CASSEGFISGNTIYF
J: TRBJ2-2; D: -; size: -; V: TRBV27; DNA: TGTGCCAGCAGTTTACAGGCGATTCTGGACACCGGGGAGCTGTTTTTT; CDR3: CASSLQAILDTGELFF
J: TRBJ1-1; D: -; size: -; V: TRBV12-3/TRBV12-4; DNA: TGTGCCAGCAGTTTTTTGGGTTCTGAAGCTTTCTTT; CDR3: CASSFLGSEAFF
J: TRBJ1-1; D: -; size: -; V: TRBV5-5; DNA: TGTGCCAGCAGCTTTGGTCGTGGGGGCAGGGGGAACACTGAAGCTTTCTTT; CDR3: CASSFGRGGRGNTEAFF
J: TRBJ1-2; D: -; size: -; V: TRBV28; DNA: TGTGCCAGCACCTCCTTAGTGGACCTCTATGGCTACACCTTC; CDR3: CASTSLVDLYGYTF
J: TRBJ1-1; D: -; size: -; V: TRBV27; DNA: TGTGCCAGCAGTTTATCTCCGAGGGAGGCCACTGAAGCTTTCTTT; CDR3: CASSLSPREATEAFF
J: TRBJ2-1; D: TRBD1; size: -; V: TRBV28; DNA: TGTGCCAGCAGTCCCTTAGACAGGGGAATCTACAATGAGCAGTTCTTC; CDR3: CASSPLDRGIYNEQFF